This T cell receptor (beta chain) was obtained from a study of T cells in Graves' hyperthyroidism and ophthalmopathy. The CDR3 sequence is 14 residues long. Per germline, CDR1 SGHRS and CDR2 YFSETQ. With V trimmed by 0 bases and J by 4 bases, 3 bases remained unmatched. Amplification targeted TCR beta CDR3 regions from RNA transcripts. The study used the HTBI primer set for a first-round RT-PCR of the TCR CDR3. One entry per CDR3 protein results from TCRdb running MiXCR on the multiplex PCR reads. The sample holds roughly 600,000 distinct CDR3 sequences, 14% seen once. This sequence was found in a woman between 50 and 59 years old with Graves' ophthalmopathy. The V call is TRBV5-1, the J call TRBJ1-2; 7 nucleotides agree with TRBD1. The source material was blood. The CDR3, as DNA: TGCGCCAGCAGCTTGGCGGGACAGACCTATGGCTACACCTTC. Translating gives CASSLAGQTYGYTF.